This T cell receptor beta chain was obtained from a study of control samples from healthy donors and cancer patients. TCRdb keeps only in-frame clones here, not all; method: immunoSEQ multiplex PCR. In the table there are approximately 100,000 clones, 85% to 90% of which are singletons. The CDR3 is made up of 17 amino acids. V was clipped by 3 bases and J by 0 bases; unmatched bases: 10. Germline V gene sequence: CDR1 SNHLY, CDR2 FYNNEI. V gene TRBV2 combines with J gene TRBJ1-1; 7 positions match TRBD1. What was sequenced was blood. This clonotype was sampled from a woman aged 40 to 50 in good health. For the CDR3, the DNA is TGTGCCAGCAGTGATACAGGGGATACTTATTTGAACACTGAAGCTTTCTTT. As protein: CASSDTGDTYLNTEAFF.